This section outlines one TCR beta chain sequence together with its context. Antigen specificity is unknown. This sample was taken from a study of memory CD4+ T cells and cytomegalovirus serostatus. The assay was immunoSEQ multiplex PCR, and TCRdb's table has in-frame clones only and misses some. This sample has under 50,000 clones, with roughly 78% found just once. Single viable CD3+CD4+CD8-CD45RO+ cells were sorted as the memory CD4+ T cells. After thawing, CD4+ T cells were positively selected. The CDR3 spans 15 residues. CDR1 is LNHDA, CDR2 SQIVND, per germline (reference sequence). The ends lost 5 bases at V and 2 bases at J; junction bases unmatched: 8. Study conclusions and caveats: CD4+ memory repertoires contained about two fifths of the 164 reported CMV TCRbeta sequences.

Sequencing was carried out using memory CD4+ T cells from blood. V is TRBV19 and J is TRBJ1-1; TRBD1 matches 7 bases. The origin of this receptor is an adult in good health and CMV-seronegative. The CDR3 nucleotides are TGTGCCAGTAGTCACTCAAGGACAGGTAACACTGAAGCTTTCTTT. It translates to CASSHSRTGNTEAFF.